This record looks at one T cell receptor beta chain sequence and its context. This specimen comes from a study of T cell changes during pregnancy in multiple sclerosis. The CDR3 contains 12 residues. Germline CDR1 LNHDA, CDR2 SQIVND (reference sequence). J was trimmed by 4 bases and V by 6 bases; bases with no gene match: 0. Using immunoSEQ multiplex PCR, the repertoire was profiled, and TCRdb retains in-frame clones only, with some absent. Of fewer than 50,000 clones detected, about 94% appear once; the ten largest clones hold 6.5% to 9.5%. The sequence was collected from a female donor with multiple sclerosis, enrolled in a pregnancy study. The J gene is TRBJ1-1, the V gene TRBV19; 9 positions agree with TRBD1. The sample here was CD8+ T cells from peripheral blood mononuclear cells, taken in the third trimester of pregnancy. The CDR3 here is CASRTGGTEAFF. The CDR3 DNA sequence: TGTGCCAGTAGGACAGGGGGCACTGAAGCTTTCTTT.